The 26 T cell receptor beta chains presented below share a single source sample, sequenced in a study of PD-L1 blockade in urothelial cancer. Profiled with immunoSEQ multiplex PCR; TCRdb holds only in-frame clones, not every one. The sample holds 120,000 or so clones, about 82% seen once. Described time point: peripheral blood 6 weeks after treatment start. The source was PBMCs, collected around atezolizumab (anti-PD-L1) treatment. These receptors were obtained from a man aged 45 to 65 with urothelial cancer.

As regards this clone: Since the CDR3 does not end with the conserved phenylalanine or tryptophan, this likely comes from a read error. The limits of the CDR3 on the DNA are not certain, so only TCRdb's listed CDR3 is given. The chain recombines TRBV20-1 with TRBJ1-1; TRBD1, the D gene given by the table, was not confirmed from the DNA. The CDR3 sequence runs 9 residues, both termini included. From germline, CDR1 is DFQATT and CDR2 SNEGSKA (reference sequence). This CDR3 is CSALGQLFE.

This chain links TRBV5-1 with TRBJ1-2; D ambiguous. The CDR3 sequence is 15 residues long. Trimming removed 0 bases from V and 3 bases from J, with 12 bases in between. Germline assignment: CDR1 SGHRS and CDR2 YFSETQ. The CDR3 coding sequence is TGCGCCAGCAGCTTGGACCCCGCTACAGACTATGGCTACACCTTC. Its protein is CASSLDPATDYGYTF. The full variable domain, completed using reference TRBV5-1 and TRBJ1-2, is KAGVTQTPRYLIKTRGQQVTLSCSPISGHRSVSWYQQTPGQGLQFLFEYFSETQRNKGNFPGRFSGRQFSNSRSEMNVSTLELGDSALYLCASSLDPATDYGYTFGSGTRLTVV.

This rearrangement joins TRBV25-1 to TRBJ2-1, with D perhaps TRBD1 (5 bases). V was clipped by 2 bases and J by 8 bases, with 7 bases between them. From germline, CDR1 is MGHDK and CDR2 SYGVNS. The CDR3 sequence is 12 residues long. The CDR3 spells CASSEQGYEQFF. For the CDR3, the DNA is TGTGCCAGCAGTGAACAGGGCTATGAGCAGTTCTTC.

The rearrangement uses TRBV18 and TRBJ1-1; 10 bases map to TRBD1. CDR3 length equals 15 residues. V was clipped by 5 bases and J by 5 bases; unmatched bases: 8. Per germline, CDR1 KGHSH and CDR2 LQKENI. CDR3 sequence reads: CASSDIGQGVTEAFF. CDR3 sequence (DNA): TGTGCCAGCTCAGATATTGGACAGGGGGTAACTGAAGCTTTCTTT.

The V gene is TRBV15, the J gene TRBJ1-6, with D unresolved. This CDR3 contains 14 residues. CDR1 is LNHNV, CDR2 YYDKDF, per germline (reference sequence). V was trimmed by 5 bases and J by 7 bases, leaving 12 bases between them. CDR3 residues: CATSGRQPNSPLHF. Written as DNA, the CDR3 is TGTGCCACCAGCGGCCGACAACCGAATTCACCCCTCCACTTT.

The chain uses TRBV2 and TRBJ1-4, with TRBD1 matching over 8 bases. Germline trimming cut 6 bases from V and 4 bases from J; bases unmatched to any gene: 4. The CDR3 contains 14 residues. Germline V gene lookup returns CDR1 SNHLY and CDR2 FYNNEI. CDR3 protein: CASRTGAGNEKLFF. CDR3 nucleotides: TGTGCCAGCAGGACAGGGGCGGGTAATGAAAAACTGTTTTTT.

V gene TRBV7-9 combines with J gene TRBJ2-3, with 7 bases matching TRBD2. This CDR3 contains 17 residues. Germline V gives CDR1 SEHNR, CDR2 FQNEAQ (reference sequence). V lost 5 bases and J lost 3; bases outside the gene matches: 14. The DNA of the CDR3 is TGTGCCAGCAGCGACCCGTTGAGAGGGAGGGTTACAGATACGCAGTATTTT. This sequence encodes CASSDPLRGRVTDTQYF.

The V gene is TRBV27, the J gene TRBJ2-7; tentative D call: TRBD1 (6 bases). The CDR3 covers 13 residues. Between the trimmed V and J ends, which lost 2 bases and 6 bases, there was a span of 11 bases. Germline CDR1 MNHEY, CDR2 SMNVEV (reference sequence). The CDR3 loop reads CASSLGTMGEQYF. For the CDR3, the DNA is TGTGCCAGCAGTTTAGGGACAATGGGCGAGCAGTACTTC.

The CDR3 DNA reads as TGTGCCAGCTCACCAGGGACAGGGGACCCCGAGCAGTACTTC. The encoded protein is CASSPGTGDPEQYF. The rearrangement joins TRBV18 to TRBJ2-7, with 10 bases identical to TRBD1. After removal of 2 bases from V and 6 bases from J, the junction contained 4 bases not matched to a gene. The CDR3 runs 14 residues. Germline-derived CDR1 and CDR2 are KGHSH and LQKENI.

The chain links TRBV30 to TRBJ2-5; 12 bases are shared with TRBD2. Trimming cost V 4 bases and J 5 bases; bases outside gene matches: 8. CDR3 length: 15 residues. CDR1 is GTSNPN and CDR2 is SVGIG in the germline V gene (reference sequence). The chain's CDR3 is CAWTLLGTSGETQYF. CDR3 coding DNA: TGTGCCTGGACCTTGCTTGGGACTAGCGGGGAGACCCAGTACTTC.

This sequence joins TRBV4-1 and TRBJ2-2; D is possibly TRBD2 (6 bases). The CDR3 is made up of 16 amino acids. Trimming removed 2 bases at V and 6 bases at J, with 16 bases between. Germline V CDR1 and CDR2: MGHRA, YSYEKL. For the CDR3, the DNA is TGCGCCAGCAGCCAACACGGGAGATCGGTACCCGGGGAGCTGTTTTTT. Encoded protein: CASSQHGRSVPGELFF.

The chain links TRBV7-9 to TRBJ2-1, with 10 bases aligning to TRBD2. Trimming at V came to 4 bases and at J to 6 bases, leaving 6 bases not matched to a gene. Germline lookup yields CDR1 SEHNR and CDR2 FQNEAQ (reference sequence). CDR3 length: 15 amino acids. In DNA, the CDR3 is TGTGCCAGCAGCTCCGAACTAGCGGGGATCAATGAGCAGTTCTTC. It encodes CASSSELAGINEQFF.

V and J are TRBV6-1 and TRBJ1-1; D is ambiguous. The CDR3 sequence is 14 residues long. Trimming removed 0 bases from V and 10 bases from J, with 15 bases in between. Per the germline V gene, CDR1 is MNHNS and CDR2 is SASEGT. CDR3 DNA: TGTGCCAGCAGTGAAGCGAGGGCCACTCGACGAGCTTTCTTT. Its translation: CASSEARATRRAFF.

CDR3 protein: CASSLAPLKLQGAHEQYF. The CDR3 nucleotides are TGTGCCAGCAGCTTAGCACCCCTGAAACTACAGGGGGCCCACGAGCAGTACTTC. The V gene is TRBV7-3, the J gene TRBJ2-7; 9 nucleotides align to TRBD1. This CDR3 is built from 18 residues. Germline CDR1 and CDR2: SGHTA and FQGTGA. With 2 bases clipped from V and 5 bases from J, the junction kept 16 bases outside the gene matches.

The chain employs TRBV5-4 and TRBJ2-4, with 7 bases fitting TRBD2. V lost 2 bases, J lost 3 bases, and 8 bases stayed unmatched. The CDR3 sequence is 16 residues long. The germline V gene has CDR1 SGHNT and CDR2 YYREEE (reference sequence). CDR3 nucleotides: TGTGCCAGCAGCTTTGGAGGACTAGGGGACAAAAACATTCAGTACTTC. This sequence encodes CASSFGGLGDKNIQYF.

The CDR3 sequence: CASSLAPRAGGQYF. In DNA, the CDR3 is TGTGCCAGCAGTTTGGCCCCCCGAGCGGGAGGCCAGTATTTT. The chain carries TRBV28 and TRBJ2-3; 9 positions agree with TRBD2. Trimming cost V 3 bases and J 12 bases; bases outside gene matches: 10. Germline lookup yields CDR1 MDHEN and CDR2 SYDVKM. The CDR3 spans 14 residues.

This clone was counted between two and nine times. The chain combines TRBV5-1 with TRBJ2-7; TRBD2 matches at 7 bases. J was trimmed by 7 bases and V by 6 bases; bases with no gene match: 13. This CDR3 comprises 14 residues. Germline V gene lookup returns CDR1 SGHRS and CDR2 YFSETQ. CDR3 region: CASMVGGPEKEQYF. CDR3 nucleotide sequence: TGCGCCAGCATGGTGGGAGGGCCGGAGAAAGAGCAGTACTTC.

The chain recombines TRBV10-3 with TRBJ2-7; TRBD2 aligns across 11 bases. CDR1 is ENHRY, CDR2 SYGVKD, per germline. The CDR3 loop spans 16 amino acids. J lost 4 bases, V lost 4 bases, and 9 bases had no gene match. The CDR3 reads CAISVTGTSGGYEQYF. CDR3 nucleotide sequence: TGTGCCATCAGTGTCACTGGGACTAGCGGCGGGTACGAGCAGTACTTC.

This clone was counted a few times. The rearrangement links TRBV29-1 to TRBJ2-3; unclear D gene. Deletions cut 7 bases from V and 2 bases from J, with 10 bases between. The germline gives CDR1 SQVTM, CDR2 ANQGSEA. There are 12 residues in the CDR3. DNA for the CDR3: TGCAGCGCTCGCCGCGACACAGATACGCAGTATTTT. It translates to CSARRDTDTQYF.

This clone was seen a few times. The chain carries TRBV4-1 and TRBJ1-4; D may be TRBD1 (5 bases). CDR3 length: 14 residues. V shed 3 bases and J shed 4 bases, with 9 bases lying between them. In germline, CDR1 is MGHRA, CDR2 YSYEKL. CDR3 DNA sequence: TGCGCCAGCAGCCAGGGGCCCAATAATGAAAAACTGTTTTTT. Protein product: CASSQGPNNEKLFF.

The genes are TRBV10-3 and TRBJ1-2; 7 bases fit TRBD1. V shed 7 bases and J 6 bases; nucleotides not matched to a gene: 5. CDR1 ENHRY and CDR2 SYGVKD come from the germline V gene. The CDR3 covers 12 residues. The CDR3 sequence: CAIKDRADGYTF. Written as DNA, the CDR3 is TGTGCCATCAAAGACAGGGCTGATGGCTACACCTTC.

The rearrangement joins TRBV5-1 to TRBJ2-7; D not resolved. V lost 2 bases, J lost 7 bases, and 13 bases lay in between. The CDR3 consists of 13 residues. The germline gives CDR1 SGHRS, CDR2 YFSETQ. The CDR3 is CASSLTGSPEQYF. The CDR3 DNA reads TGCGCCAGCAGCTTAACCGGTTCGCCGGAGCAGTACTTC.

V usage is TRBV10-3 and J usage is TRBJ2-3; 8 bases map to TRBD1. The V and J ends lost 6 bases and 4 bases, in that order; junction bases with no gene match: 0. Germline V gene lookup returns CDR1 ENHRY and CDR2 SYGVKD. This CDR3 has 12 residues. The CDR3 sequence is CAIRTGADTQYF. The CDR3 region has the DNA TGTGCCATCAGGACAGGGGCAGATACGCAGTATTTT.

This chain connects TRBV27 to TRBJ2-6; a possible D gene is TRBD1 (6 bases). In germline, CDR1 is MNHEY, CDR2 SMNVEV (reference sequence). This CDR3 has 14 residues. With 6 bases removed from V and 3 bases from J, the gap between germline ends came to 9 bases. The CDR3 spells CASRSGVGANVLTF. DNA of the CDR3: TGTGCCAGCAGGTCAGGGGTTGGGGCCAACGTCCTGACTTTC.

The V gene is TRBV28, the J gene TRBJ2-1; D perhaps matches TRBD2 (6 bases). CDR1 and CDR2 from the germline V gene are MDHEN and SYDVKM. Trimming took 6 bases from V and 7 from J, leaving 16 bases between them. The CDR3 extends over 14 amino acids. This chain's CDR3 is CASSFSGGVNEQFF. As DNA, the CDR3 is TGTGCCAGCAGCTTTAGCGGAGGGGTTAATGAGCAGTTCTTC.

The CDR3, as DNA: TGTGCCAGCAGCTTGCCGGGTTCGGCCCACGAGCAGTACTTC. This sequence encodes CASSLPGSAHEQYF. The chain links TRBV5-6 to TRBJ2-7; D call uncertain. V lost 1 base and J 5 bases, leaving 13 bases between the germline ends. This CDR3 contains 14 residues. Germline CDR1 reads SGHDT; CDR2 reads YYEEEE.